This T cell receptor (beta chain) was obtained from a study of spatial heterogeneity in lung cancer. CDR1 and CDR2 (germline): SGHRS, YFSETQ. V lost 1 base to trimming and J lost 0 bases, with 8 bases between them. This CDR3 comprises 15 residues. Indicated time point: sample taken at primary tumor resection. Unsorted samples of tumor, nontumor lung or frozen PBMC had their whole RNA sequenced. There were 72 donors, all of them untreated patients with early-stage non-small cell lung cancer. TCRdb fed the 5' RACE reads into MiXCR, producing one record per CDR3 protein. The table has under 100,000 distinct CDR3 sequences, 7.5% to 10% seen once; the top ten hold about 7%.

The V gene is TRBV5-1, the J gene TRBJ1-5; TRBD1 is a possible D gene (6 bases). This material consisted of PBMCs, taken at surgery. This receptor was taken from a male donor with early-stage non-small cell lung cancer. The CDR3 coding sequence is TGCGCCAGCAGCTTGAGGGGGGATAGCAATCAGCCCCAGCATTTT. It yields the protein CASSLRGDSNQPQHF.